Shown below are 14 T cell receptor beta chains from a single sample sequenced in a study of T cells in Graves' hyperthyroidism and ophthalmopathy. TCR beta CDR3 sequences were amplified from RNA transcripts. The study used the HTBI primer set for a first-round RT-PCR of the TCR CDR3. TCRdb itself ran the multiplex PCR reads through MiXCR, one entry per CDR3 protein. The sample holds around 300,000 distinct CDR3 sequences; roughly 13% are singletons and the top ten take roughly 24%. The sample taken for sequencing was blood. The receptors shown here come from a woman in her 30s with Graves' hyperthyroidism.

This clonotype was counted only a few times. CDR3 sequence: CASSPLSGTSNTGELFF. The DNA for the CDR3 is TGTGCCAGCTCACCCCTCTCCGGGACATCGAACACCGGGGAGCTGTTTTTT. The V call is TRBV18, the J call TRBJ2-2, with a tentative D call TRBD1 (6 bases). The CDR3 loop spans 17 amino acids. Germline V CDR1 and CDR2: KGHSH, LQKENI. Trimming stripped 3 bases from V and 0 bases from J, with 14 bases between.

The chain carries TRBV7-6 and TRBJ2-7; 11 bases line up with TRBD2. Trimming cost V 3 bases and J 5 bases; bases outside gene matches: 3. The CDR3 contains 14 residues. Germline V gives CDR1 SGHVS, CDR2 FNYEAQ. CDR3 region: CASSFSGRENEQYF. As DNA, the CDR3 is TGTGCCAGCAGCTTTAGCGGGAGGGAGAACGAGCAGTACTTC.

Ten or more counts support this clonotype. V is TRBV12-3 or TRBV12-4 and J is TRBJ2-3; TRBD1 matches at 8 bases. The CDR3 spans 15 residues. The junction had 9 bases not matched to a gene; V was cut back by 6 bases and J by 4 bases. The CDR3 bases are TGTGCCAGCAGCTCTACCCCGACAGGGGCAGATACGCAGTATTTT. Translating gives CASSSTPTGADTQYF.

This clonotype was counted at least ten times. This chain links TRBV14 with TRBJ2-7; D is perhaps TRBD2 (5 bases). The CDR3 spans 17 residues. V was cut by 1 base and J by 3 bases, with 19 bases left in between. Germline V gives CDR1 SGHDN, CDR2 FVKESK. This chain's CDR3 is CASSQGLEAPNYYEQYF. The CDR3 DNA is TGTGCCAGCAGCCAAGGGTTGGAGGCCCCAAATTACTACGAGCAGTACTTC.

The chain has TRBV10-3 and TRBJ1-4; D unclear. This CDR3 is built from 15 residues. The V gene lost 6 bases and the J gene lost 0 bases, with 11 bases spanning the gap. Germline V gene lookup returns CDR1 ENHRY and CDR2 SYGVKD. For the CDR3, the DNA is TGTGCCATCAGGGCCACAGTGTCAACTAATGAAAAACTGTTTTTT. This gives the protein CAIRATVSTNEKLFF.

This clonotype was seen only a few times. Written as DNA, the CDR3 is TGTGCCAGCAGTGATTCCAGCTCGCGTGGCTACACCTTC. This encodes CASSDSSSRGYTF. The chain uses TRBV2 and TRBJ1-2, with D unresolved. The CDR3 consists of 13 residues. Trimming took 3 bases from V and 7 from J, leaving 12 bases between them. Per germline, CDR1 SNHLY and CDR2 FYNNEI.

The chain employs TRBV4-3 and TRBJ2-2; 13 nucleotides agree with TRBD2. CDR3 size: 18 residues. V gave up 2 bases and J gave up 0 bases; unmatched junction bases: 3. Germline assignment: CDR1 LGHNA and CDR2 YSLEER. CDR3 sequence: CASSQKLAGGTNTGELFF. The CDR3 DNA sequence: TGCGCCAGCAGCCAAAAACTAGCGGGAGGGACGAACACCGGGGAGCTGTTTTTT.

A few counts support this clonotype. The rearrangement links TRBV29-1 to TRBJ2-7; D perhaps matches TRBD2 (5 bases). CDR1 and CDR2 (germline): SQVTM, ANQGSEA. The CDR3 is 12 residues long. V lost 4 bases to trimming and J lost 6 bases, with 13 bases between them. This CDR3 reads CSVAGSGGEQYF. CDR3 in DNA: TGCAGCGTTGCAGGCTCCGGAGGCGAGCAGTACTTC.

This clonotype was seen many times. This chain uses TRBV2 with TRBJ2-3, with 8 bases fitting TRBD1. The ends lost 7 bases at V and 5 bases at J; junction bases unmatched: 14. The CDR3 runs to 16 residues. Germline CDR1 is SNHLY and CDR2 is FYNNEI. CDR3 in DNA: TGTGCCAGCAAAAAGACAGGGGTTTTTACTGTAGATACGCAGTATTTT. Its translation is CASKKTGVFTVDTQYF.

This clonotype was seen repeatedly, ten times or more. The rearrangement joins TRBV20-1 to TRBJ2-7; D remains ambiguous. In germline, CDR1 is DFQATT, CDR2 SNEGSKA (reference sequence). V dropped 1 base and J dropped 2 bases, with 12 bases sitting between them. This CDR3 comprises 14 residues. The CDR3 protein is CSARVPGPTYEQYF. In DNA, the CDR3 is TGCAGTGCTAGAGTACCGGGCCCGACCTACGAGCAGTACTTC.

This clonotype occurred many times. The chain recombines TRBV6-1 with TRBJ2-3; 10 bases match TRBD1. Germline CDR1 reads MNHNS; CDR2 reads SASEGT. The V segment lost 5 bases and the J segment 2 bases; nucleotides outside the gene matches: 4. The CDR3 totals 15 residues. CDR3 nucleotide sequence: TGTGCCAGCAGTACCGGGACAGGGGTCACAGATACGCAGTATTTT. It specifies CASSTGTGVTDTQYF.

This clonotype was observed many times. The V gene is TRBV28, the J gene TRBJ1-6, with D possibly matching TRBD1 (6 bases). The CDR3 is 15 residues long. Germline CDR1 reads MDHEN; CDR2 reads SYDVKM. Trimming removed 5 bases at V and 2 bases at J, with 10 bases between. This CDR3 reads CASSRTETYNSPLHF. CDR3 in DNA: TGTGCCAGCAGTCGGACAGAAACCTATAATTCACCCCTCCACTTT.

This clonotype was counted at least ten times. The chain couples TRBV28 to TRBJ1-4; TRBD1 matches 8 bases. Germline CDR1 MDHEN, CDR2 SYDVKM. This CDR3 is built from 15 residues. V was pared by 7 bases and J by 8 bases, with 12 bases of the junction left unmatched. The CDR3 bases are TGTGCCAGCACCGGGGGGTCAGGGGGCAAAGAAAAACTGTTTTTT. Its translation is CASTGGSGGKEKLFF.

V gene TRBV28 combines with J gene TRBJ2-7; D gene ambiguous. Deletions cut 5 bases from V and 3 bases from J, with 8 bases between. Germline V gives CDR1 MDHEN, CDR2 SYDVKM. The CDR3 extends over 12 amino acids. DNA of the CDR3: TGTGCCAGCAGTGCCGACCTCTACGAGCAGTACTTC. It yields the protein CASSADLYEQYF.